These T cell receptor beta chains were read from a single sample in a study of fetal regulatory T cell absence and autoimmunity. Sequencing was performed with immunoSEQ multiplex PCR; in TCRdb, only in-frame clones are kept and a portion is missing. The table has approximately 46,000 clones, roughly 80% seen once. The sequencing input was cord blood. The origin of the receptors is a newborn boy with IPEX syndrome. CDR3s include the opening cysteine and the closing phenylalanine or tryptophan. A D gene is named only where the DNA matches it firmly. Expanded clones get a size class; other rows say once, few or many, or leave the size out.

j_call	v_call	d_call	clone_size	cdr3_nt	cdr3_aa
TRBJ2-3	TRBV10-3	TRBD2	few	TGTGCCGTCGGGAGGGAGCGGGAGGGCACAGATACGCAGTATTTT	CAVGREREGTDTQYF
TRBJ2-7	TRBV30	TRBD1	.	TGTGCGTTCCGGGACAGGGCCTCCTACGAGCAGTACTTC	CAFRDRASYEQYF
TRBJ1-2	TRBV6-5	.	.	TGTGCCAGCAGTTACTCGAGGGGGGGAGGCTACACCTTC	CASSYSRGGGYTF
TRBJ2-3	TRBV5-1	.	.	TGCGCCAGCAGCTTCGAGAAAACAGATACGCAGTATTTT	CASSFEKTDTQYF
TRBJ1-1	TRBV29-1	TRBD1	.	TGCAGCGTTGGGACAGGGAACACTGAAGCTTTCTTT	CSVGTGNTEAFF
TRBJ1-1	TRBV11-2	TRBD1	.	TGTGCCAGCAGCTTAGATCAGGGGGCGAAAGCTTTCTTT	CASSLDQGAKAFF
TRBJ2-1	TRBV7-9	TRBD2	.	TGTGCCAGCAGCTTTTTCTTTACTAGCGGTTACAATGAGCAGTTCTTC	CASSFFFTSGYNEQFF
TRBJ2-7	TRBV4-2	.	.	TGTGCCAGCAGTCCGGGGAACTACGAGCAGTACTTC	CASSPGNYEQYF
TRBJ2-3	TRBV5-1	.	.	TGCGCCAGCAGCTCTAGCGGCACAGATACGCAGTATTTT	CASSSSGTDTQYF
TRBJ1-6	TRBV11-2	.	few	TGTGCCAGCAGCGTCCGGACGAGCTCCTATAATTCACCCCTCCACTTT	CASSVRTSSYNSPLHF
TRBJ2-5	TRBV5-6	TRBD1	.	TGTGCCAGCAGCGCAAGGACAGGACAAGAGACCCAGTACTTC	CASSARTGQETQYF
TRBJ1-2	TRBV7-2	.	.	TGTGCCAGCAGCTTACGGGACAACTATGGCTACACCTTC	CASSLRDNYGYTF
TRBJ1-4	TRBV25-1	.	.	TGTGCCAGCAGTGGTGGGGCGTGGGAAAAACTGTTTTTT	CASSGGAWEKLFF
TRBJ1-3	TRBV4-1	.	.	TGCGCCAGCAGCCAAGTACCAGGGAGCGGAAACACCATATATTTT	CASSQVPGSGNTIYF
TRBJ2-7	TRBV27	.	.	TGTGCCAGCAGTTTATCGTTCCGTGGCTACGAGCAGTACTTC	CASSLSFRGYEQYF
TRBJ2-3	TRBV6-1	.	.	TGTGCCAGCGGTCTTAGTGATGGGGATACGCAGTATTTT	CASGLSDGDTQYF
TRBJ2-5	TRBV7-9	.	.	TGTGCCAGCAGCTACACAGAGACCCAGTACTTC	CASSYTETQYF
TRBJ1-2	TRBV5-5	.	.	TGTGCCAGCAGCTTAGCTTTCAACTATGGCTACACCTTC	CASSLAFNYGYTF
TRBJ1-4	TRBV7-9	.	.	TGTGCCAGCAGCCCCTTGTCGGCGGGAGATGAAAAACTGTTTTTT	CASSPLSAGDEKLFF
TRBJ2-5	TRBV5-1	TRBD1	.	TGCGCCAGCAGTTCTGGACAGGGCCAAGAGACCCAGTACTTC	CASSSGQGQETQYF
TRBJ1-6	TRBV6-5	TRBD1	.	TGTGCCAGCAGTTACTCGAACAGGGGGCAGTCACCCCTCCACTTT	CASSYSNRGQSPLHF
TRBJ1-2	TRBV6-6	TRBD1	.	TGTGCCAGCACCTCAGGACAGGGAAATGGCTACACCTTC	CASTSGQGNGYTF
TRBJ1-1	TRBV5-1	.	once	TGCGCCAGCAGCTTGGGTATGAGGGGTATGAACACTGAAGCTTTCTTT	CASSLGMRGMNTEAFF
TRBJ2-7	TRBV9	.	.	TGTGCCAGCAGCGTAGGTAGCTCCTACGAGCAGTACTTC	CASSVGSSYEQYF
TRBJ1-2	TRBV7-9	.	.	TGTGCCAGCAGCCCACCGTTGGGGGGCGGGGGCTATGGCTACACCTTC	CASSPPLGGGGYGYTF
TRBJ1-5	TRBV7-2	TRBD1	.	TGTGCCAGCTCCGACAGGGTCAATCAGCCCCAGCATTTT	CASSDRVNQPQHF
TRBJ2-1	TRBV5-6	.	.	TGTGCCAGCAGTCGAAGACCCTCCTACAATGAGCAGTTCTTC	CASSRRPSYNEQFF
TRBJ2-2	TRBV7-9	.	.	TGTGCCAGCAGCTTAGTTGAAGCCACCGGGGAGCTGTTTTTT	CASSLVEATGELFF
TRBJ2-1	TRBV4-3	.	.	TGCGCCAGCAGCCAAGATCAGGCGGGCGAGCAGTTCTTC	CASSQDQAGEQFF